Following are 14 T cell receptor beta chains from one sample sequenced in a study of T cell changes during pregnancy in multiple sclerosis. The repertoire was sequenced with immunoSEQ multiplex PCR; TCRdb's copy has only in-frame clones and lacks some. Among some 77,000 clones, around nine tenths were seen once, and the ten largest hold 0.21%. The material sequenced was CD4+ T cells from peripheral blood mononuclear cells, taken before pregnancy. The origin of the receptors is a female donor with multiple sclerosis, enrolled in a pregnancy study.

The chain uses TRBV6-1 and TRBJ1-5; 8 bases line up with TRBD1. This CDR3 is built from 15 residues. Germline V gene lookup returns CDR1 MNHNS and CDR2 SASEGT. Trimming at V came to 2 bases and at J to 6 bases, leaving 6 bases not matched to a gene. CDR3 nucleotides: TGTGCCAGCAGTGAAAGGGACAGGTATAGTCAGCCCCAGCATTTT. Protein sequence: CASSERDRYSQPQHF.

The rearrangement links TRBV19 to TRBJ2-7, with 7 bases fitting TRBD2. The CDR3 is 13 residues long. Germline CDR1 LNHDA, CDR2 SQIVND (reference sequence). V lost 8 bases to trimming and J lost 3 bases; unmatched junction nucleotides: 7. The CDR3 is CASSGLGIYEQYF. CDR3 nucleotide sequence: TGTGCCAGTTCCGGACTAGGAATCTACGAGCAGTACTTC. Supplemented by reference TRBV19 and TRBJ2-7, the full variable domain reads DGGITQSPKYLFRKEGQNVTLSCEQNLNHDAMYWYRQDPGQGLRLIYYSQIVNDFQKGDIAEGYSVSREKKESFPLTVTSAQKNPTAFYLCASSGLGIYEQYFGPGTRLTVT.

V usage is TRBV7-9 and J usage is TRBJ1-2, with 9 nucleotides matching TRBD1. Germline V gene sequence: CDR1 SEHNR, CDR2 FQNEAQ (reference sequence). V lost 5 bases to trimming and J lost 3 bases; unmatched junction nucleotides: 4. The CDR3 runs 14 residues. This chain's CDR3 is CASSRDRVDYGYTF. CDR3 in DNA: TGTGCCAGCAGCCGGGACAGGGTTGACTATGGCTACACCTTC.

The gene calls are TRBV9 and TRBJ1-2, with D possibly being TRBD1 (5 bases). The V gene lost 4 bases and the J gene lost 5 bases, with 21 bases spanning the gap. Germline V gene sequence: CDR1 SGDLS, CDR2 YYNGEE. This CDR3 has 16 amino acids. The CDR3 reads CASSPDWVQGNYGYTF. As DNA, the CDR3 is TGTGCCAGCAGCCCCGATTGGGTGCAGGGCAATTATGGCTACACCTTC.

The chain's CDR3 is CAISESRGTYNEQFF. In DNA, the CDR3 is TGTGCCATCAGTGAGTCGCGGGGCACCTACAATGAGCAGTTCTTC. The chain recombines TRBV10-3 with TRBJ2-1, with a tentative D call TRBD2 (6 bases). V shed 0 bases and J shed 2 bases, with 8 bases lying between them. There are 15 residues in the CDR3. Germline values: CDR1 ENHRY, CDR2 SYGVKD.

The J gene is TRBJ2-7, the V gene TRBV7-2; TRBD2 matches 10 bases. CDR1 and CDR2 from the germline V gene are SGHTA and FQGNSA. The CDR3 is made up of 14 amino acids. Losses at the gene ends were 5 bases for V and 3 bases for J; bases not matched to a gene: 4. This chain's CDR3 is CASSVGLAYYEQYF. In nucleotides, the CDR3 is TGTGCCAGCAGCGTGGGACTAGCGTACTACGAGCAGTACTTC.

V gene TRBV5-4 combines with J gene TRBJ2-5; D gene unclear. The CDR3 contains 14 residues. Trimming shortened V by 4 bases and J by 1 base, and 11 bases separated the two germline ends. The germline gives CDR1 SGHNT, CDR2 YYREEE (reference sequence). CDR3 DNA sequence: TGTGCCAGCAGCGACGGTTGGAGCCAAGAGACCCAGTACTTC. Encoded protein: CASSDGWSQETQYF.

This chain connects TRBV30 to TRBJ2-6; 10 nucleotides line up with TRBD2. CDR1 and CDR2 (germline): GTSNPN, SVGIG (reference sequence). The CDR3 totals 18 residues. V trimming: 5 bases; J trimming: 3 bases; junction bases outside the gene matches: 13. The CDR3 region is CAWLGLAGARNGANVLTF. DNA for the CDR3: TGTGCCTGGTTAGGGCTAGCGGGGGCCCGGAATGGGGCCAACGTCCTGACTTTC.

The rearrangement links TRBV5-1 to TRBJ2-5, with a possible D match to TRBD1 (6 bases). Germline V lookup: CDR1 SGHRS, CDR2 YFSETQ. Trimming removed 0 bases at V and 2 bases at J, with 11 bases between. The CDR3 runs to 15 residues. The chain's CDR3 is CASSLEQGRQETQYF. The CDR3 nucleotides read TGCGCCAGCAGCTTGGAACAGGGTAGACAAGAGACCCAGTACTTC.

This chain's CDR3 is CASSVTSANTGELFF. DNA for the CDR3: TGTGCCAGCAGCGTGACTAGCGCTAACACCGGGGAGCTGTTTTTT. This chain links TRBV9 with TRBJ2-2, with 8 bases matching TRBD2. The CDR3 covers 15 residues. Germline V CDR1 and CDR2: SGDLS, YYNGEE. The V segment lost 2 bases and the J segment 2 bases; nucleotides outside the gene matches: 2.

A word on this clone: This sample also contains other DNA sequences that code for the same CDR3. The chain links TRBV6-6 to TRBJ2-7; possible D gene TRBD1, 6 bases. This CDR3 contains 16 residues. CDR1 and CDR2 (germline): MNHNY, SVGAGI (reference sequence). The V end was cut by 4 bases, the J end by 0 bases, with 16 bases between. The CDR3 coding sequence is TGTGCCAGCAGTTCCCCCGGGACATCGAGCTCCTACGAGCAGTACTTC. Residues: CASSSPGTSSSYEQYF.

V and J are TRBV27 and TRBJ2-7; TRBD1 matches 8 bases. V lost 0 bases and J lost 2; bases outside the gene matches: 3. Germline V gives CDR1 MNHEY, CDR2 SMNVEV (reference sequence). The CDR3 length is 15 residues. Written as DNA, the CDR3 is TGTGCCAGCAGTTTATCGTGGGGACAGGCCTACGAGCAGTACTTC. This sequence encodes CASSLSWGQAYEQYF.

The CDR3 loop reads CASSLSRRGTATLMNTEAFF. Written as DNA, the CDR3 is TGTGCCAGCAGTTTATCGCGTCGGGGGACCGCCACACTGATGAACACTGAAGCTTTCTTT. This rearrangement joins TRBV27 to TRBJ1-1, with D possibly TRBD1 on 5 matching bases. The ends were cut back, 0 bases at V and 0 bases at J, with 23 bases in the middle. The V gene's germline CDR1 is MNHEY and CDR2 SMNVEV (reference sequence). The CDR3 has 20 residues.

The chain recombines TRBV6-1 with TRBJ2-3; D is possibly TRBD2 (6 bases). The CDR3 has 15 amino acids. CDR1 and CDR2 (germline): MNHNS, SASEGT. Trimming stripped 2 bases from V and 0 bases from J, with 9 bases between. CDR3 sequence: CASSEMGLSTDTQYF. In DNA, the CDR3 is TGTGCCAGCAGTGAAATGGGACTTAGCACAGATACGCAGTATTTT.